The 14 T cell receptor beta chains presented below share a single source sample, sequenced in a study of tumor-infiltrating lymphocytes in primary liver carcinoma. The investigators made TCR beta cDNA from around 530 ng total RNA, using a constant-region primer. It was through three nested multiplex PCR rounds of slightly modified ARM-PCR that TCR beta libraries arose. TRBV1-TRBV30 forward primers paired with a C-beta reverse primer drove the first two PCR rounds, 10 cycles each. TCRdb used MiXCR to reprocess the multiplex PCR reads, holding one entry per CDR3 protein. The data show 40,000 to 45,000 distinct CDR3 sequences, around 66% seen once. It was from 20-30 mg of unsorted bulk tissue that RNA and DNA were co-extracted. Source material: liver tumor tissue from sampling region 2. Subset defined: tumor region T2, inferior pole. The receptor set was obtained from a man aged 40-49 years with primary liver carcinoma and hepatitis B virus infection.

This clonotype was observed a handful of times. The junction does not match germline at one end; this may be a read error. This chain connects TRBV6-2 or TRBV6-3 to TRBJ2-3; D is unclear. The CDR3 covers 15 residues. CDR1 MNHEY and CDR2 SVGEGT come from the germline V gene. CDR3 region: CASNKASWNTDTQYF. CDR3 DNA sequence: TGTGCCAGCAATAAGGCTTCATGGAACACAGATACACAGTATTTT.

For this clonotype: Because it lacks the conserved phenylalanine or tryptophan at the end, this CDR3 is likely a read error. The genes are TRBV11-2 and TRBJ2-7; D ambiguous. The V and J ends lost 0 bases and 6 bases respectively, with 9 bases between them. This CDR3 region has 13 residues. Germline V gene data show CDR1 as SGHAT and CDR2 as FQNNGV. The CDR3: CASSLDFGFEQYP. The CDR3 DNA reads TGTGCCAGCAGCTTAGATTTTGGGTTCGAGCAGTACCCC.

Regarding this clonotype: Here the CDR3 omits its conserved ending phenylalanine or tryptophan, so a read error is the likely source. It is unclear where the CDR3 begins or ends on the DNA, so no DNA is shown, and the CDR3 is as TCRdb lists it. The chain uses TRBV30 and TRBJ1-1. CDR1 is GTSNPN and CDR2 is SVGIG in the germline V gene (reference sequence). The CDR3 adds up to 13 amino acids, both ends counted. The CDR3 protein is CAWGGGGGTEAFY.

A note on this clonotype: One junction end disagrees with the germline gene, perhaps due to a read error. V usage is TRBV11-1 and J usage is TRBJ2-1; weak D call: TRBD2 (6 bases). This CDR3 has 18 amino acids. Germline V gene sequence: CDR1 SGHAT, CDR2 FQDESV (reference sequence). The CDR3 here is CPSSLRSLVGGSYNEQFF. For the CDR3, the DNA is TGTCCCAGCAGCCTCAGGAGCCTAGTGGGGGGCTCCTACAATGAGCAGTTCTTC.

This rearrangement joins TRBV11-2 to TRBJ2-6; a possible D gene is TRBD2 (6 bases). This CDR3 spans 21 amino acids. The germline V and J ends were trimmed by 8 bases and 0 bases, with 29 bases remaining between them. Germline values: CDR1 SGHAT, CDR2 FQNNGV. CDR3 loop: CASGMGGERGISLSGANVLTF. DNA of the CDR3: TGTGCCAGCGGCATGGGGGGAGAGAGGGGTATTTCCCTCTCTGGGGCCAACGTCCTGACTTTC.

The chain joins TRBV24-1 to TRBJ1-1; D uncertain. This CDR3 spans 14 amino acids. The germline gives CDR1 KGHDR, CDR2 SFDVKD. V was shortened by 9 bases and J by 1 base, with 14 bases between the two germline ends. In DNA, the CDR3 is TGTGCCACCCGAGATACCGTGCAGAACACTGAAGCTTTCTTT. This sequence encodes CATRDTVQNTEAFF.

To note about this clonotype: This could be a read error, since a much larger clone is one nucleotide away. The chain combines TRBV28 with TRBJ1-5; the D gene is possibly TRBD2 (5 bases). The last part of the DNA fits TRBJ2-3 better; the J call may be wrong. The CDR3 extends over 15 amino acids. The germline CDR1 and CDR2 sequences are MDHEN and SYDVKM. The CDR3 loop reads CASSPPGLSNQPQYF. The CDR3 DNA follows: TGTGCCAGCAGTCCCCCAGGACTTAGCAATCAGCCCCAGTATTTT.

As concerns this clonotype: No conserved phenylalanine or tryptophan is present at the end of the CDR3, so a read error is the likely explanation. The limits of the CDR3 on the DNA are not certain, so only TCRdb's listed CDR3 is given. The rearrangement links TRBV28 to TRBJ1-1; the table's D call, TRBD1, has no DNA check behind it. The CDR3 is 12 amino acids long, termini counted. In germline, CDR1 is MDHEN, CDR2 SYDVKM. The CDR3 here is CASRITGDEAFY.

This chain connects TRBV5-1 to TRBJ2-7; perhaps TRBD1 as D (5 bases). Deletions cut 4 bases from V and 4 bases from J, with 15 bases between. This CDR3 contains 14 residues. CDR1 SGHRS and CDR2 YFSETQ come from the germline V gene. As DNA, the CDR3 is TGCGCCAGCAGCCCGGATAGGGGCCCTTACGAGCAGTACTTC. It yields the protein CASSPDRGPYEQYF.

The V gene is TRBV29-1, the J gene TRBJ2-1; 7 nucleotides agree with TRBD2. CDR1 and CDR2 (germline): SQVTM, ANQGSEA. Germline trimming cut 5 bases from V and 10 bases from J; bases unmatched to any gene: 14. CDR3 length: 14 amino acids. The CDR3: CSVSGLVGNGEQFF. In DNA form, the CDR3 reads TGCAGCGTTTCCGGACTAGTGGGAAATGGCGAGCAGTTCTTC.

For this clonotype: This CDR3 fails to terminate in the conserved phenylalanine or tryptophan, so it likely reflects a read error. The chain couples TRBV29-1 to TRBJ2-4, with 8 bases identical to TRBD1. The CDR3 is 14 residues long. V lost 4 bases, J lost 8 bases, and 10 bases stayed unmatched. In germline, CDR1 is SQVTM, CDR2 ANQGSEA. This CDR3 is CSVAHVTGEDIQYL. The DNA of the CDR3 is TGCAGCGTTGCCCACGTGACAGGGGAGGACATTCAGTACCTC.

The chain has TRBV6-5 and TRBJ2-2; D gene ambiguous. V lost 2 bases to trimming and J lost 5 bases, with 9 bases between them. The CDR3 covers 14 residues. Per germline, CDR1 MNHEY and CDR2 SVGAGI. The CDR3 bases are TGTGCCAGCAGTTACACGGCGGATACCGGGGAGCTGTTTTTT. It encodes CASSYTADTGELFF.

The sample holds many counts of this clonotype. The chain carries TRBV6-1 and TRBJ1-5; D not resolved. CDR1 and CDR2 from the germline V gene are MNHNS and SASEGT. Trimming shortened V by 4 bases and J by 2 bases, and 6 bases separated the two germline ends. The CDR3 spans 13 residues. The CDR3 spells CASSGERNQPQHF. The CDR3 DNA reads as TGTGCCAGCAGTGGGGAGCGCAATCAGCCCCAGCATTTT.

Note on this clonotype: At one end the junction does not follow the germline gene, possibly because of a read error. The chain carries TRBV6-2 or TRBV6-3 and TRBJ2-1, with no clear D. Germline V gene data show CDR1 as MNHEY and CDR2 as SVGEGT. The CDR3 extends over 11 amino acids. The CDR3 nucleotides are TGTGCCAGCAGCTACCACGATAAGCAGTTATTC. Translation: CASSYHDKQLF.